This record concerns one T cell receptor (beta chain) sequence. Generated by immunoSEQ multiplex PCR, the TCRdb table keeps only in-frame clones and is missing some. Here the sample spans around 170,000 clones, 86% being singletons. The entry originates in a study of blood T cell repertoires in COVID-19. Germline V gene sequence: CDR1 KGHDR, CDR2 SFDVKD. V was clipped by 3 bases and J by 5 bases; unmatched bases: 7. This CDR3 region has 15 residues. Cohort 3 donors were reported recovered after two negative PCRs, clearance, or symptom resolution. The source material was PBMCs or T cells enriched from blood (not recorded which). This rearrangement joins TRBV24-1 to TRBJ2-5; 8 bases line up with TRBD2. The clonotype comes from a woman aged 30 to 39 who had recovered from COVID-19. The CDR3 DNA reads TGTGCCACCAGTGATCGAAGCGGGAGCGGTGAGACCCAGTACTTC. This sequence encodes CATSDRSGSGETQYF.